This passage covers 5 T cell receptor beta chains from one sample sequenced in a study of T cells expressing NK-cell markers. TCRdb reprocessed the 5' RACE reads; each CDR3 protein has one entry and no DNA is given. Its listing shows 400,000 or so distinct CDR3 sequences. Sequenced input: blood T cells: a sorted CD56 or NKG2C T cell subset, CD4+ or CD8+ T cells, or bulk PBMC T cells (not recorded which). These receptors were taken from a woman in her forties or fifties in good health.

This chain uses TRBV11-3 with TRBJ2-5. CDR3 length: 11 amino acids. CDR1 and CDR2 from the germline V gene are SGHNT and YENEEA. CDR3 region: CASQERETQYF. Using reference TRBV11-3 and TRBJ2-5 for the parts outside the CDR3, the full variable domain is EAGVVQSPRYKIIEKKQPVAFWCNPISGHNTLYWYLQNLGQGPELLIRYENEEAVDDSQLPKDRFSAERLKGVDSTLKIQPAELGDSAVYLCASQERETQYFGPGTRLLVL.

V gene TRBV27 combines with J gene TRBJ2-1; TCRdb selects TRBD2, and the lack of DNA leaves this call unchecked. Germline V gives CDR1 MNHEY, CDR2 SMNVEV (reference sequence). The CDR3 has 14 residues. This CDR3 reads CASSKLLARNEQFF.

The chain joins TRBV4-1 to TRBJ2-2. This CDR3 comprises 14 residues. CDR1 and CDR2 (germline): MGHRA, YSYEKL. This CDR3 is CASSSRIDTGELFF.

This rearrangement joins TRBV10-2 to TRBJ2-2. The germline V gene has CDR1 WSHSY and CDR2 SAAADI. The length of the CDR3 is 13 residues. The CDR3 loop reads CASSEWRSGELFF.

The V call is TRBV10-3, the J call TRBJ1-5. Germline CDR1 ENHRY, CDR2 SYGVKD. The CDR3 runs 17 residues. CDR3 sequence reads: CAISEEEAGAGPQPQHF.